A selection of T cell receptor beta chains follows, all from one sample in a study of Graves' ophthalmopathy and Graves' hyperthyroidism. One entry per CDR3 protein, called by TCRdb with MiXCR from the multiplex PCR reads. In the table there are about 410,000 distinct CDR3 sequences, around 16% of which are singletons. Sequences were obtained from peripheral blood. These receptors came from a woman between 18 and 30 years old with Graves' ophthalmopathy. The CDR3 runs from the conserved cysteine through the conserved F or W. The D gene is left open where the match is weak. Size values are once, few and many counts, or a class for expanded clones, and some rows have none.

V	size	D	J	CDR3	DNA
TRBV6-2/TRBV6-3	.	.	TRBJ2-7	CASSTGSWNEQYF	TGTGCCAGCAGTACGGGGAGTTGGAACGAGCAGTACTTC
TRBV30	many	.	TRBJ2-5	CAWSVAAPGGTQYF	TGTGCCTGGAGTGTAGCGGCACCCGGCGGGACCCAGTACTTC
TRBV19	many	.	TRBJ1-2	CASGPEGMVGYGYTF	TGTGCCAGTGGTCCCGAGGGGATGGTGGGCTATGGCTACACCTTC
TRBV28	many	.	TRBJ2-5	CASSPVVSLEETQYF	TGTGCCAGCAGCCCGGTTGTGTCGTTGGAAGAGACCCAGTACTTC
TRBV12-3/TRBV12-4	many	.	TRBJ2-7	CASSLYQGYEQYF	TGTGCCAGCAGTTTGTACCAGGGCTACGAGCAGTACTTC
TRBV5-1	few	.	TRBJ2-5	CASSLALGGGAQYF	TGCGCCAGCAGCTTGGCCTTAGGAGGCGGGGCCCAGTACTTC
TRBV28	many	.	TRBJ1-5	CASSSIFRDSLDQPQHF	TGTGCCAGCAGTTCGATTTTCCGGGACTCCCTCGATCAGCCCCAGCATTTT
TRBV28	few	.	TRBJ2-6	CASRTGTGSGGANVLTF	TGTGCCAGCAGAACCGGGACGGGGAGTGGCGGGGCCAACGTCCTGACTTTC
TRBV7-9	many	TRBD1	TRBJ1-1	CASSPRGDRGTEAFF	TGTGCCAGCAGCCCCCGGGGAGACAGGGGGACTGAAGCTTTCTTT
TRBV19	many	.	TRBJ1-2	CASSIPGAAYGYTF	TGTGCCAGTAGTATCCCAGGGGCTGCCTATGGCTACACCTTC
TRBV4-3	many	.	TRBJ2-7	CASSQDVLSYEQYF	TGCGCCAGCAGCCAAGACGTCCTTTCCTACGAGCAGTACTTC
TRBV20-1	many	TRBD1	TRBJ1-1	CSGGGIVRGPGNTEAFF	TGCAGTGGCGGGGGAATTGTCAGGGGGCCGGGTAACACTGAAGCTTTCTTT
TRBV3-1	many	.	TRBJ1-6	CASSHLWGSNSPLHF	TGTGCCAGCAGCCATCTTTGGGGCAGTAATTCACCCCTCCACTTT
TRBV7-2	many	TRBD1	TRBJ1-5	CASSPQTGENQPQHF	TGTGCCAGCAGCCCCCAGACAGGGGAAAATCAGCCCCAGCATTTT
TRBV29-1	many	.	TRBJ2-7	CSVEGGGLSYEQYF	TGCAGCGTTGAAGGAGGCGGACTCTCCTACGAGCAGTACTTC
TRBV7-3	many	TRBD1	TRBJ1-3	CASSSQGNSGNTIYF	TGTGCCAGCAGCTCACAGGGGAATTCTGGAAACACCATATATTTT
TRBV10-2	many	TRBD1	TRBJ1-2	CASSDRGKYGYTF	TGCGCCAGCAGTGACAGGGGGAAGTATGGCTACACCTTC
TRBV6-1	few	.	TRBJ1-1	CASTYRVAGTEAFF	TGTGCCAGCACCTACCGGGTTGCGGGCACTGAAGCTTTCTTT
TRBV7-2	many	TRBD1	TRBJ1-2	CASSLTGKDGYTF	TGTGCCAGCAGCTTGACAGGGAAGGATGGCTACACCTTC
TRBV4-1	many	.	TRBJ1-5	CASSQVASLERNQPQHF	TGCGCCAGCAGCCAAGTAGCATCGCTCGAGCGCAATCAGCCCCAGCATTTT
TRBV7-8	many	.	TRBJ1-1	CASSLGSGANTEAFF	TGTGCCAGCAGCTTAGGCTCAGGGGCCAACACTGAAGCTTTCTTT
TRBV6-1	.	.	TRBJ2-7	CASSEALRQGAREQYF	TGTGCCAGCAGTGAAGCGCTTCGACAAGGGGCAAGAGAGCAGTACTTC